The clone carrying this TCR beta chain was counted many times. Its specificity is unknown. The data originate from a study of T-cell memory formation after mild COVID-19. The wider study: Among the donors, TCR clusters were largely specific to each donor.

Overall study findings and caveats: Pre-infection memory carried some responding clones, suggesting that cross-reactive memory joined.

From germline, CDR1 is SGDLS and CDR2 YYNGEE. CDR3 length equals 14 residues. Trimming took 0 bases from V and 8 from J, leaving 12 bases between them. TCRdb reprocessed the 5' RACE reads with MiXCR, giving one entry per CDR3 protein. The sample consists of about 200,000 distinct CDR3 sequences, 18% of them appearing once. V gene TRBV9 combines with J gene TRBJ2-1, with D uncertain. The sequence came from an adult woman who had mild COVID-19 (a few samples of this study predate the infection). Cell type and time point are not known. Sequencing input: PBMCs or a T cell subset sorted from them (not recorded which). CDR3 DNA sequence: TGTGCCAGCAGCGTAGGATTGCTCGGCGATGAGCAGTTCTTC. It codes for CASSVGLLGDEQFF.